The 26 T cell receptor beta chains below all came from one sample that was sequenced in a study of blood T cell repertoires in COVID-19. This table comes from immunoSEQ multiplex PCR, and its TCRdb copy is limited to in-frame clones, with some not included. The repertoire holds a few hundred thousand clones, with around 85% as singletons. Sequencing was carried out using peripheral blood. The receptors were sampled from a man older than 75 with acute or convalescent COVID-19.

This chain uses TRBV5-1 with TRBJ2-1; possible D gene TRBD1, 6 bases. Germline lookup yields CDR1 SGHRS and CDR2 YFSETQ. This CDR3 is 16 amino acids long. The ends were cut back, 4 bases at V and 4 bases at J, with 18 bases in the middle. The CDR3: CASSHYRVRSYNEQFF. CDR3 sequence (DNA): TGCGCCAGCAGCCATTACAGGGTCCGTTCTTACAATGAGCAGTTCTTC.

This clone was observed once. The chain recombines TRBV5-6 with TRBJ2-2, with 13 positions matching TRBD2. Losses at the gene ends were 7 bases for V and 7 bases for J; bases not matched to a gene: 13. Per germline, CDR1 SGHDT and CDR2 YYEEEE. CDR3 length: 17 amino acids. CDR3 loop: CASGRGLAGVYYGELFF. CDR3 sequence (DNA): TGTGCCAGCGGGCGCGGACTAGCGGGAGTCTATTACGGGGAGCTGTTTTTT.

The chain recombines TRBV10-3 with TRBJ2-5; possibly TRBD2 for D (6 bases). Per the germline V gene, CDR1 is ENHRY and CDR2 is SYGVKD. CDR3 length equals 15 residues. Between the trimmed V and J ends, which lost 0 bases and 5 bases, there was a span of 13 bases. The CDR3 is CAISESEGLGETQYF. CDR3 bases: TGTGCCATCAGTGAGTCGGAGGGGCTGGGGGAGACCCAGTACTTC.

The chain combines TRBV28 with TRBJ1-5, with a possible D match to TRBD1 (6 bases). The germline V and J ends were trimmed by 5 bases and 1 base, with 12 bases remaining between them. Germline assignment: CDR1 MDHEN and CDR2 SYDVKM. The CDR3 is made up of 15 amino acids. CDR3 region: CASSPQGLSNQPQHF. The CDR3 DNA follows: TGTGCCAGCAGTCCCCAGGGGTTAAGCAATCAGCCCCAGCATTTT.

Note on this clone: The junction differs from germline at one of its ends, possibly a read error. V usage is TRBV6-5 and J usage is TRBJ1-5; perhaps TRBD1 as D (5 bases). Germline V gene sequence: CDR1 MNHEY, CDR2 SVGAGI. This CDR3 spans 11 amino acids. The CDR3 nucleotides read TGCTCGGGGGGTCGGAATCAGCCCCAGCATTTT. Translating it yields CSGGRNQPQHF.

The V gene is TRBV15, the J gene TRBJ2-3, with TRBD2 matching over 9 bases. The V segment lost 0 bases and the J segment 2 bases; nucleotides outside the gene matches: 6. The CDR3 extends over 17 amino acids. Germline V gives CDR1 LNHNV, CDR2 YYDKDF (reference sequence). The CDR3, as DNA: TGTGCCACCAGCAGAGATCCAGCGGGAGGCTTCACAGATACGCAGTATTTT. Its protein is CATSRDPAGGFTDTQYF. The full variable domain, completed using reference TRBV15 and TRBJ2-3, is DAMVIQNPRYQVTQFGKPVTLSCSQTLNHNVMYWYQQKSSQAPKLLFHYYDKDFNNEADTPDNFQSRRPNTSFCFLDIRSPGLGDTAMYLCATSRDPAGGFTDTQYFGPGTRLTVL.

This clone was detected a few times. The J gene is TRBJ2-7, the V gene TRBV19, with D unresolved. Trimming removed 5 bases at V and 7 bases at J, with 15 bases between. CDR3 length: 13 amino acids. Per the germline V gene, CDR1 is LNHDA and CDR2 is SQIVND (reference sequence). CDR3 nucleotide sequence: TGTGCCAGTAGTTGGTTATTCGGTCGAGAGCAGTACTTC. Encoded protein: CASSWLFGREQYF. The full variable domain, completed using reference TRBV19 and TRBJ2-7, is DGGITQSPKYLFRKEGQNVTLSCEQNLNHDAMYWYRQDPGQGLRLIYYSQIVNDFQKGDIAEGYSVSREKKESFPLTVTSAQKNPTAFYLCASSWLFGREQYFGPGTRLTVT.

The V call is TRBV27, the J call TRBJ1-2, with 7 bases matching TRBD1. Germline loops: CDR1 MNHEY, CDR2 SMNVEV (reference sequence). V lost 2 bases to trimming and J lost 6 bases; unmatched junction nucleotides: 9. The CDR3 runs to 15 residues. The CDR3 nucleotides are TGTGCCAGCAGTTTAGCACCGACAGGGTTCAATGGCTACACCTTC. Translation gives CASSLAPTGFNGYTF.

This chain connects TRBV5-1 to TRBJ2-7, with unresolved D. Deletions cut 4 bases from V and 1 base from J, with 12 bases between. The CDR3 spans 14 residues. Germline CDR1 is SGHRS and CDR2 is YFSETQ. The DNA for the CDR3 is TGCGCCAGCAGCAGCTTAGTGACTTCCTACGAGCAGTACTTC. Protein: CASSSLVTSYEQYF.

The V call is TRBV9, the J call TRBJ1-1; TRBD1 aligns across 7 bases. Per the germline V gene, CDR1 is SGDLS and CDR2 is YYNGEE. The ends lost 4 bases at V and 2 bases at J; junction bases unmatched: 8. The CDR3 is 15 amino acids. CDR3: CASSPRGTVNTEAFF. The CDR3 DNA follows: TGTGCCAGCAGCCCTCGCGGGACAGTTAACACTGAAGCTTTCTTT.

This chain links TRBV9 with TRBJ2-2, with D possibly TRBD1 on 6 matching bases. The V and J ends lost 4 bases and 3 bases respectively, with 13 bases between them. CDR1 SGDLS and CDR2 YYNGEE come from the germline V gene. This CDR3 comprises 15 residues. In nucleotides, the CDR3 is TGTGCCAGCAGCAATACAGGGTTGTACACCGGGGAGCTGTTTTTT. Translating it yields CASSNTGLYTGELFF.

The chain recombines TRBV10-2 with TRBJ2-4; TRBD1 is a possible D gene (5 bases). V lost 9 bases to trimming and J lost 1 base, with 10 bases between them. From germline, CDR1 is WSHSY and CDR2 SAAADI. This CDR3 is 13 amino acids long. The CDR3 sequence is CASGADAKNIQYF. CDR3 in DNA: TGCGCCAGTGGGGCGGATGCCAAAAACATTCAGTACTTC.

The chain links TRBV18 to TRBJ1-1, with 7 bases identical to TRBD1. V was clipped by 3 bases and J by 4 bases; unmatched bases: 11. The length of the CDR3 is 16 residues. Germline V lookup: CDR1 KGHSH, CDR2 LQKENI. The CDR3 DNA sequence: TGTGCCAGCTCACCCGGACAGGCCTCAGTCTCCACTGAAGCTTTCTTT. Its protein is CASSPGQASVSTEAFF. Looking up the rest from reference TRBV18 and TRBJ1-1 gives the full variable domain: NAGVMQNPRHLVRRRGQEARLRCSPMKGHSHVYWYRQLPEEGLKFMVYLQKENIIDESGMPKERFSAEFPKEGPSILRIQQVVRGDSAAYFCASSPGQASVSTEAFFGQGTRLTVV.

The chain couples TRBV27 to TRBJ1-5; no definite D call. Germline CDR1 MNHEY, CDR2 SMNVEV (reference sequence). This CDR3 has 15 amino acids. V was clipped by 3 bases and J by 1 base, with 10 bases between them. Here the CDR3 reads CASSLRGGSNQPQHF. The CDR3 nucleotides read TGTGCCAGCAGTTTGCGGGGAGGCAGCAATCAGCCCCAGCATTTT.

In DNA, the CDR3 is TGTGCCAGCAGTGAGACTAGCGGGAGGGTCGATGAGCAGTTCTTC. Its translation is CASSETSGRVDEQFF. The chain carries TRBV6-1 and TRBJ2-1; 14 nucleotides match TRBD2. In germline, CDR1 is MNHNS, CDR2 SASEGT. The CDR3 contains 15 residues. Germline trimming cut 3 bases from V and 8 bases from J; bases unmatched to any gene: 3.

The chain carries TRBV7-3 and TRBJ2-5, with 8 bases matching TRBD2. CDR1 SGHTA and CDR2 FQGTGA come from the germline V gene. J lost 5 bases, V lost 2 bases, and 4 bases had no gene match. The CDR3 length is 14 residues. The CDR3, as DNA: TGTGCCAGCAGCTTAGCGGGGGGCGGTGAGACCCAGTACTTC. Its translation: CASSLAGGGETQYF.

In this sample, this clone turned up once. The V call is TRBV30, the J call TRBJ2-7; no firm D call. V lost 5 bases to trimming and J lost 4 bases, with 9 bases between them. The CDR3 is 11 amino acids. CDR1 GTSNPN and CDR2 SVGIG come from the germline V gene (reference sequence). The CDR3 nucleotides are TGTGCCTGGGGCAGGCAGTACGAGCAGTACTTC. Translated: CAWGRQYEQYF.

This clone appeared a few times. The CDR3 sequence: CASSGQISNQPQHF. The CDR3, as DNA: TGTGCCAGCAGCGGACAGATTAGCAATCAGCCCCAGCATTTT. This rearrangement joins TRBV27 to TRBJ1-5; D is possibly TRBD1 (6 bases). The germline CDR1 and CDR2 sequences are MNHEY and SMNVEV (reference sequence). V gave up 6 bases and J gave up 0 bases, with 9 bases separating them. The length of the CDR3 is 14 residues.

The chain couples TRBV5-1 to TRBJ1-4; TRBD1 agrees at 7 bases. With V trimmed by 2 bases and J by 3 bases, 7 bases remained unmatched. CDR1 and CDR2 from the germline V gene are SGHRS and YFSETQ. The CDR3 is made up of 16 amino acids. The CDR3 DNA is TGCGCCAGCAGCTTACAGGGGACACTCCCTAATGAAAAACTGTTTTTT. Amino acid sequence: CASSLQGTLPNEKLFF.

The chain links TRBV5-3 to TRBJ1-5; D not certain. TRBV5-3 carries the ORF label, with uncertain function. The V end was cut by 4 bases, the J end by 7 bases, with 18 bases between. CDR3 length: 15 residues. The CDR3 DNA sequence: TGTGCCAGAAGCCCCCGGAATCGACAAGAACAGCCCCAGCATTTT. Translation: CARSPRNRQEQPQHF.

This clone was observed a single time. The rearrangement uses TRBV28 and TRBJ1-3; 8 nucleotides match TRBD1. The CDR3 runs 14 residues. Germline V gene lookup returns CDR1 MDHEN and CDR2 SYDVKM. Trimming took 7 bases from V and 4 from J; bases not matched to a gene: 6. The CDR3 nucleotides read TGTGCCAGCATTCACAGGGGGAAAGGAAACACCATATATTTT. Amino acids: CASIHRGKGNTIYF.

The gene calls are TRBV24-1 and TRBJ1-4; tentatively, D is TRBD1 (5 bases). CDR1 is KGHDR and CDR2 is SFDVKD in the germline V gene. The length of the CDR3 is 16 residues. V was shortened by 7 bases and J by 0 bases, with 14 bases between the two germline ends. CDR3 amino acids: CATSAGQGATNEKLFF. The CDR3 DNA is TGTGCCACCAGCGCTGGACAAGGAGCAACTAATGAAAAACTGTTTTTT.

The CDR3 is CASSSVGSSYEQYF. Written as DNA, the CDR3 is TGTGCCAGCAGCTCTGTTGGGAGCTCCTACGAGCAGTACTTC. This chain connects TRBV6-5 to TRBJ2-7, with TRBD2 as a possible D gene (5 bases). The CDR3 runs 14 residues. The V gene's germline CDR1 is MNHEY and CDR2 SVGAGI. V was clipped by 6 bases and J by 0 bases, with 12 bases between them.

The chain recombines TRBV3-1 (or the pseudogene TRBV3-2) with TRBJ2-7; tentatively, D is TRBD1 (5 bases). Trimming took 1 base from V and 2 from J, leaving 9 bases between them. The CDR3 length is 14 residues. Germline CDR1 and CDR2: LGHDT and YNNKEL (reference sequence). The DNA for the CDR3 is TGTGCCAGCAGCCAAGGGGGCAGCACCTACGAGCAGTACTTC. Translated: CASSQGGSTYEQYF.

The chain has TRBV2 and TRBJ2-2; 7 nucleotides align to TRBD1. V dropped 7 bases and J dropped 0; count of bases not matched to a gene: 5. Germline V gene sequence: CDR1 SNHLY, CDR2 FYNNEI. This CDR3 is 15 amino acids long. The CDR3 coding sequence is TGTGCCAGCAAGGGACAGAGAACGAACACCGGGGAGCTGTTTTTT. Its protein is CASKGQRTNTGELFF.

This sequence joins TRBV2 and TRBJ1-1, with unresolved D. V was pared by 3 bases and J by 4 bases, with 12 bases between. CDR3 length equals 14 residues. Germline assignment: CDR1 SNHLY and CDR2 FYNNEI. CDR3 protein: CASSDLGLGTEAFF. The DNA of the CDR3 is TGTGCCAGCAGTGATCTCGGGTTGGGCACTGAAGCTTTCTTT.